Each of the 26 T cell receptor beta chains below was sequenced from the same sample in a study of CD8 T cells in Susac syndrome (dated by TCRdb to the late 2010s). The library came from the immunoSEQ multiplex PCR assay. RNA was extracted using the RNeasy kit, and about 0.45 to 1 microgram was reverse transcribed with random hexamers. TCRdb reanalyzed the raw reads on its own, using fastp at Q25 for trimming and MiXCR for clone calling, and kept in-frame beta chains. Rows with one shared CDR3 protein collapse into an entry with the most common genes and DNA. The sample has some 58,000 distinct CDR3 sequences on record, approximately 95% of them singletons. The ten top clones hold approximately 0.8% of the sample. The sequenced sample consisted of CD8+ T cells from PBMCs. The receptors here all came from a human donor with Susac syndrome.

V gene TRBV4-1 combines with J gene TRBJ1-5; possibly TRBD1 for D (5 bases). Germline-derived CDR1 and CDR2 are MGHRA and YSYEKL. V was shortened by 0 bases and J by 5 bases, with 11 bases between the two germline ends. This CDR3 spans 15 amino acids. This chain's CDR3 is CASSQEGVGDQPQHF. CDR3 nucleotide sequence: TGCGCCAGCAGCCAAGAGGGGGTGGGTGATCAGCCCCAGCATTTT.

The J gene is TRBJ1-2, the V gene TRBV29-1; D is unresolved. Deletions cut 4 bases from V and 7 bases from J, with 13 bases between. From germline, CDR1 is SQVTM and CDR2 ANQGSEA. This CDR3 has 12 amino acids. The CDR3 DNA reads as TGCAGCGTTGGACCTCAGTTAGGTGGCTACACCTTC. Residues: CSVGPQLGGYTF.

This chain links TRBV6-4 with TRBJ2-1; 7 positions agree with TRBD2. The CDR3 is 15 amino acids. From germline, CDR1 is MRHNA and CDR2 SNTAGT. The ends lost 3 bases at V and 2 bases at J; junction bases unmatched: 4. The CDR3 sequence: CASSESSGAYNEQFF. CDR3 bases: TGTGCCAGCAGTGAATCCAGCGGGGCCTACAATGAGCAGTTCTTC.

The rearrangement uses TRBV24-1 and TRBJ2-1; 8 bases map to TRBD2. This CDR3 contains 16 residues. With 0 bases clipped from V and 5 bases from J, the junction kept 5 bases outside the gene matches. Germline V gene data show CDR1 as KGHDR and CDR2 as SFDVKD. The CDR3 coding sequence is TGTGCCACCAGTGATTTGCGGGGGGGTCTTAACAATGAGCAGTTCTTC. This encodes CATSDLRGGLNNEQFF.

J is TRBJ1-2 and V is TRBV3-1; 7 nucleotides agree with TRBD1. This CDR3 contains 14 residues. Germline loops: CDR1 LGHDT, CDR2 YNNKEL (reference sequence). After removal of 2 bases from V and 2 bases from J, the junction contained 2 bases not matched to a gene. The CDR3 protein is CASSQKDRNYGYTF. CDR3 sequence (DNA): TGTGCCAGCAGCCAAAAGGACAGGAACTATGGCTACACCTTC. The complete variable domain, with remaining parts taken from reference TRBV3-1 and TRBJ1-2, reads DTAVSQTPKYLVTQMGNDKSIKCEQNLGHDTMYWYKQDSKKFLKIMFSYNNKELIINETVPNRFSPKSPDKAHLNLHINSLELGDSAVYFCASSQKDRNYGYTFGSGTRLTVV.

The V gene is TRBV4-1, the J gene TRBJ1-2; 8 bases align to TRBD1. The CDR3 has 13 residues. Unmatched junction bases numbered 4, after V lost 3 bases and J lost 7 bases. The germline CDR1 and CDR2 sequences are MGHRA and YSYEKL. DNA for the CDR3: TGCGCCAGCAGCCACCGGACAGGGTCTGGCTACACCTTC. Translated, it gives CASSHRTGSGYTF.

The V and J genes are TRBV4-3 and TRBJ2-7, with 9 bases that match TRBD1. Per germline, CDR1 LGHNA and CDR2 YSLEER. With V trimmed by 1 base and J by 5 bases, 0 bases remained unmatched. The length of the CDR3 is 13 residues. CDR3 DNA: TGCGCCAGCAGCCAAGGGACAGGGGACGAGCAGTACTTC. The encoded protein is CASSQGTGDEQYF.

The chain carries TRBV7-2 and TRBJ1-2; D is undetermined. In germline, CDR1 is SGHTA, CDR2 FQGNSA. V was pared by 0 bases and J by 0 bases, with 2 bases between. The length of the CDR3 is 13 residues. CDR3 sequence (DNA): TGTGCCAGCAGCTTAGCTACTAACTATGGCTACACCTTC. Translated: CASSLATNYGYTF.

The chain couples TRBV5-5 to TRBJ1-5; tentative D call: TRBD1 (6 bases). The germline V gene has CDR1 SGHKS and CDR2 YYEKEE (reference sequence). Deletions cut 3 bases from V and 4 bases from J, with 14 bases between. This CDR3 contains 15 residues. The CDR3 DNA reads as TGTGCCAGCAGCTACCGGGACAACAGGAATCAGCCCCAGCATTTT. Its protein is CASSYRDNRNQPQHF.

This clonotype was seen just once. The V and J genes are TRBV2 and TRBJ2-1; 7 bases align to TRBD1. V trimming: 4 bases; J trimming: 8 bases; junction bases outside the gene matches: 14. Germline assignment: CDR1 SNHLY and CDR2 FYNNEI. This CDR3 is built from 16 residues. CDR3: CASSVPRDSLGDEQFF. As DNA, the CDR3 is TGTGCCAGCAGTGTTCCCCGGGACAGCCTCGGGGATGAGCAGTTCTTC.

V gene TRBV6-5 combines with J gene TRBJ2-5; D gene unclear. CDR3 length: 16 amino acids. The germline CDR1 and CDR2 sequences are MNHEY and SVGAGI. Trimming shortened V by 0 bases and J by 5 bases, and 16 bases separated the two germline ends. As DNA, the CDR3 is TGTGCCAGCAGTTACTCCGCGACACCCAGAGCGGAGACCCAGTACTTC. This translates into CASSYSATPRAETQYF.

The chain couples TRBV9 to TRBJ2-2; weak D call: TRBD2 (5 bases). Germline V lookup: CDR1 SGDLS, CDR2 YYNGEE. The CDR3 runs to 14 residues. The germline V and J ends were trimmed by 0 bases and 7 bases, with 10 bases remaining between them. The CDR3 nucleotides read TGTGCCAGCAGCGTAGCTACTGCGGGCGGGGAGCTGTTTTTT. Amino acid sequence: CASSVATAGGELFF.

The chain couples TRBV7-3 to TRBJ2-2, with no clear D. The V and J ends lost 4 bases and 4 bases respectively, with 10 bases between them. The CDR3 length is 14 residues. CDR1 is SGHTA, CDR2 FQGTGA, per germline. CDR3 sequence: CASSSTGPTGELFF. CDR3 DNA: TGTGCCAGCAGCTCCACCGGGCCCACCGGGGAGCTGTTTTTT.

V gene TRBV5-4 combines with J gene TRBJ2-5; perhaps TRBD2 as D (6 bases). Germline values: CDR1 SGHNT, CDR2 YYREEE (reference sequence). The ends were cut back, 3 bases at V and 3 bases at J, with 15 bases in the middle. The CDR3 runs 15 residues. CDR3 bases: TGTGCCAGCAGCTCCCGGAGGGGCCTGGAAGAGACCCAGTACTTC. Protein product: CASSSRRGLEETQYF.

The J gene is TRBJ2-2, the V gene TRBV9, with D unclear. V lost 6 bases and J 0 bases, leaving 6 bases between the germline ends. Germline V gives CDR1 SGDLS, CDR2 YYNGEE. CDR3 length: 13 amino acids. The CDR3 DNA follows: TGTGCCAGCATGCCCCCGAACACCGGGGAGCTGTTTTTT. Its translation: CASMPPNTGELFF.

The V gene is TRBV28, the J gene TRBJ1-1; D not resolved. The CDR3 totals 16 residues. Germline assignment: CDR1 MDHEN and CDR2 SYDVKM. The germline V and J ends were trimmed by 5 bases and 4 bases, with 20 bases remaining between them. For the CDR3, the DNA is TGTGCCAGCAGTCCATTAGTTGTAAGAGTAGGCACTGAAGCTTTCTTT. It translates to CASSPLVVRVGTEAFF. The entire variable domain, with the rest obtained from reference TRBV28 and TRBJ1-1, is as follows: DVKVTQSSRYLVKRTGEKVFLECVQDMDHENMFWYRQDPGLGLRLIYFSYDVKMKEKGDIPEGYSVSREKKERFSLILESASTNQTSMYLCASSPLVVRVGTEAFFGQGTRLTVV.

The sample holds one count of this clonotype. The chain links TRBV7-6 to TRBJ1-1; 9 nucleotides match TRBD1. The germline gives CDR1 SGHVS, CDR2 FNYEAQ. The CDR3 runs 16 residues. Germline trimming cut 5 bases from V and 0 bases from J; bases unmatched to any gene: 7. CDR3 bases: TGTGCCAGCAGCCAGTATACAGGGGGCATGAACACTGAAGCTTTCTTT. Translating gives CASSQYTGGMNTEAFF.

The V and J genes are TRBV12-3 or TRBV12-4 and TRBJ2-1, with 8 bases that match TRBD1. CDR3 length equals 13 residues. After removal of 8 bases from V and 7 bases from J, the junction contained 7 bases not matched to a gene. CDR3 sequence reads: CASGAGGLNEQFF. The CDR3 DNA follows: TGTGCCAGCGGGGCAGGGGGCCTAAATGAGCAGTTCTTC.

This rearrangement joins TRBV7-9 to TRBJ2-1, with 10 bases fitting TRBD1. V was clipped by 6 bases and J by 7 bases; unmatched bases: 15. The germline gives CDR1 SEHNR, CDR2 FQNEAQ (reference sequence). There are 17 residues in the CDR3. The CDR3 DNA reads TGTGCCAGCAGTCCAGAAATCCGGGACAGGGGAGGGAATGAGCAGTTCTTC. As protein: CASSPEIRDRGGNEQFF.

The chain is built from TRBV2 and TRBJ2-7, with 10 bases that match TRBD1. CDR3 size: 15 residues. The germline CDR1 and CDR2 sequences are SNHLY and FYNNEI. V was clipped by 1 base and J by 4 bases; unmatched bases: 4. The CDR3 sequence: CASSEDWTGGYEQYF. CDR3 nucleotides: TGTGCCAGCAGTGAAGATTGGACAGGGGGTTACGAGCAGTACTTC.

This sequence joins TRBV20-1 and TRBJ2-5; 7 bases align to TRBD2. Losses at the gene ends were 6 bases for V and 0 bases for J; bases not matched to a gene: 10. Germline values: CDR1 DFQATT, CDR2 SNEGSKA (reference sequence). The CDR3 has 15 amino acids. The chain's CDR3 is CSAPPRGGNQETQYF. CDR3 nucleotides: TGCAGTGCCCCTCCCCGGGGAGGGAACCAAGAGACCCAGTACTTC.

The rearrangement uses TRBV27 and TRBJ1-1; D might be TRBD1 (5 bases). The CDR3 sequence is 14 residues long. The V end was cut by 10 bases, the J end by 5 bases, with 20 bases between. The V gene's germline CDR1 is MNHEY and CDR2 SMNVEV (reference sequence). CDR3 amino acids: CATARGVKGTEAFF. CDR3 bases: TGTGCCACCGCAAGAGGGGTTAAGGGGACTGAAGCTTTCTTT.

The rearrangement uses TRBV5-1 and TRBJ2-1; the D gene could be TRBD1 or TRBD2 (5 bases each). Germline assignment: CDR1 SGHRS and CDR2 YFSETQ. V was cut by 5 bases and J by 10 bases, with 10 bases left in between. There are 11 residues in the CDR3. Here the CDR3 reads CASRGPPEQFF. The CDR3 bases are TGCGCCAGCAGGGGACCGCCCGAGCAGTTCTTC.

CDR3 DNA sequence: TGTGCCAGCAGTTACTGGAAGACAGGGCTAGACGAGCAGTACTTC. It is translated as CASSYWKTGLDEQYF. V and J are TRBV6-5 and TRBJ2-7; TRBD1 agrees at 7 bases. V shed 1 base and J 5 bases; nucleotides not matched to a gene: 8. CDR1 is MNHEY, CDR2 SVGAGI, per germline. This CDR3 spans 15 amino acids.

V gene TRBV12-3 or TRBV12-4 combines with J gene TRBJ1-1; no firm D call. CDR3 length: 14 residues. The germline V and J ends were trimmed by 5 bases and 1 base, with 11 bases remaining between them. In DNA, the CDR3 is TGTGCCAGCAGTCGTGGATGGGGGAACACTGAAGCTTTCTTT. The encoded protein is CASSRGWGNTEAFF.

The V gene is TRBV9, the J gene TRBJ2-5; possibly TRBD2 for D (6 bases). This CDR3 is 15 amino acids long. Germline loops: CDR1 SGDLS, CDR2 YYNGEE. Between the trimmed V and J ends, which lost 1 base and 2 bases, there was a span of 12 bases. CDR3 sequence: CASSVSSRGQETQYF. The CDR3 region has the DNA TGTGCCAGCAGCGTATCTTCCCGGGGGCAAGAGACCCAGTACTTC.